This T cell receptor (beta chain) came from a study of T-cell memory formation after mild COVID-19. On the study more broadly: TCR clusters largely stayed donor specific.

MiXCR was run by TCRdb on the 5' RACE reads, yielding one entry per CDR3 protein. In the table there are approximately 300,000 distinct CDR3 sequences, 19% of which are singletons. This CDR3 is built from 14 residues. V shed 6 bases, J shed 1 base, and the junction held 3 bases outside the gene matches. The germline V gene has CDR1 LGHNT and CDR2 FRNRAP. This clonotype was obtained from a man between 18 and 29 years old who had mild COVID-19 (a few samples of this study predate the infection). Cell type and time point are not known. Sequencing input: PBMCs or a T cell subset sorted from them (not recorded which). This sequence joins TRBV12-5 and TRBJ2-3, with TRBD2 identical over 8 bases. The CDR3 sequence is CASGPGGGTDTQYF. The CDR3 nucleotides are TGTGCTAGTGGCCCGGGGGGGGGCACAGATACGCAGTATTTT.